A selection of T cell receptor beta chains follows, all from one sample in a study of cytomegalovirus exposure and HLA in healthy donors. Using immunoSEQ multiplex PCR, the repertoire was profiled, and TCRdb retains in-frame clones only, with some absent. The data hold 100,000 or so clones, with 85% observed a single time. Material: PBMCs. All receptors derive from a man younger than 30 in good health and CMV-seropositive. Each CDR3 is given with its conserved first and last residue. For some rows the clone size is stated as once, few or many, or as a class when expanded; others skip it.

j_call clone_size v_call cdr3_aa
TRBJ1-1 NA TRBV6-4 CASSESVNTEAFF
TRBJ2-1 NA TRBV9 CASSAGTTYNEQFF
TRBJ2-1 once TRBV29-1 CSVEWPGQGISNEQFF
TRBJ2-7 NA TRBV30 CAWSSGTGVEWEQYF
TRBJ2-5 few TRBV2 CASDTGGRETQYF
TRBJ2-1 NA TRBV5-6 CASSFDLAGGNNEQFF
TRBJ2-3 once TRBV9 CASSVAGGRTDTQYF
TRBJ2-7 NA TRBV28 CASRGSGSLDSYEQYF
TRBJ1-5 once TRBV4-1 CASSRSGTGNQPQHF
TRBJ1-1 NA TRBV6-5 CASHGSFVNTEAFF
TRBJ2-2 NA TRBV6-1 CASSPTGLNTGELFF
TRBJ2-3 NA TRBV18 CASSFTGGDRPDTQYF
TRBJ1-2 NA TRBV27 CASSLSGWGEPDGYTF
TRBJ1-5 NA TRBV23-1 CATDAVHQWPQHF
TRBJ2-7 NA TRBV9 CASSETGGPGEQYF
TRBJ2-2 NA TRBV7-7 CASSLAVGAGELFF
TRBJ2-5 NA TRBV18 CASSLGVSETQYF
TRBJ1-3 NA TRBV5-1 CASSLGGQVAGNTIYF
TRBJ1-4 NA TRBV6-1 CASSEAPGQGTEKLFF
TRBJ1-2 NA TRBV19 CASSFGQEPNYGYTF
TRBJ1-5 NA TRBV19 CASSMLGASNQPQHF
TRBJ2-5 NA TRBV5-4 CASSQQGAPGTQYF
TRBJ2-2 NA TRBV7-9 CASSLLTSGTNTGELFF
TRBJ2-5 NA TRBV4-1 CASSTIPGLGPEGAQYF
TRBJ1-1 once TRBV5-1 CASSLAGQGGTEAFF
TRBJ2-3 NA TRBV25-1 CASSRRGRSSTDTQYF
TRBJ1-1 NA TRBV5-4 CASSSAGTHYTEAFF
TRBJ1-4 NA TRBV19 CASSIGEYEKLFF
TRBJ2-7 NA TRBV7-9 CASTDGQGFSYEQYF
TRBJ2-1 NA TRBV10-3 CAISPLAGDGNEQFF
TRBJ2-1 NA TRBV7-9 CASSSDRVKFF
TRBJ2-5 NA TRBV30 CAWSPGFGKETQYF
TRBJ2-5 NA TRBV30 CAWSGGLALPDGTQYF
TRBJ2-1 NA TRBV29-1 CSAQGELSYNEQFF
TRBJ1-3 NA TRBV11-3 CASSSILNRHNTIYF
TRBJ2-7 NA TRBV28 CASSLGYGPTGRGSSYEQYF
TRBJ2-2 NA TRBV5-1 CASSLSGGGRRTGELFF
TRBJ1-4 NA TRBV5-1 CASTLFRDRGNKIPATNEKLFF
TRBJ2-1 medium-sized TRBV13 CASRMSAYNEQFF
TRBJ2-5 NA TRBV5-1 CASSVRTGSPQETQYF
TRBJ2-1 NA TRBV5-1 CASSFLADSYNEQFF
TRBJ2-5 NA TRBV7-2 CASSPLRQGRLQETQYF
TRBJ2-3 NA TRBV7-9 CASSSGVSASTDTQYF
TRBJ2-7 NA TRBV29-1 CSVEVRGRSGDSYEQYF
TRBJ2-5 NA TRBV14 CASRRTGRETQYF
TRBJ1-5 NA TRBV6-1 CASSELSGFGNQPQHF
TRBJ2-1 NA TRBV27 CASSLFASSGDNEQFF
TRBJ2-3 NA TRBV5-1 CASSFSGGIADTQYF
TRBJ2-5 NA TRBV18 CASSQGLPGETQYF
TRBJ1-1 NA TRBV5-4 CASRSPGQGNTEAFF
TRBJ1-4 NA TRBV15 CATSSQRATNEKLFF
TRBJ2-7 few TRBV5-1 CASSYTGGSANEQYF